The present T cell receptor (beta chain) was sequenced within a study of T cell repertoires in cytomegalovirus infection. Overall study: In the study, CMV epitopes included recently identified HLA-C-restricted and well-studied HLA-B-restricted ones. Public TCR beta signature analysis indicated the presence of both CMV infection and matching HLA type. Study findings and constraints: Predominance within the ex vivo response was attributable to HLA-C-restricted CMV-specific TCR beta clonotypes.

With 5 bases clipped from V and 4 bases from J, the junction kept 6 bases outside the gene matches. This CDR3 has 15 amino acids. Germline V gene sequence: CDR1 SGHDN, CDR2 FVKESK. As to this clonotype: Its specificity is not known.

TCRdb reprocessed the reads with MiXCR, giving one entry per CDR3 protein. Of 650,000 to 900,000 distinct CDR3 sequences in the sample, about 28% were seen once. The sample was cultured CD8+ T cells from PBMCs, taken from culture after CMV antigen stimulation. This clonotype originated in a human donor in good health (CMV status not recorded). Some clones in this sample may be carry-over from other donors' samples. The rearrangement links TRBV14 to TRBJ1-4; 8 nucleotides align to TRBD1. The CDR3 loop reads CASSNRTGINEKLFF. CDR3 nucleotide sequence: TGTGCCAGCAGCAACCGGACAGGGATTAATGAAAAACTGTTTTTT.